The following is a T cell receptor (beta chain) sequence with its context. TCRdb's copy holds only in-frame clones and misses some; the assay was immunoSEQ multiplex PCR. The sample has more than 90,000 clones, 75% to 95% seen once; the top ten hold 2.5% to 3.5%. The CDR3 runs 14 residues. Germline CDR1 MNHNS, CDR2 SASEGT. These data are taken from a study of T cell changes during pregnancy in multiple sclerosis. The material was peripheral blood, obtained in the second trimester of pregnancy. This clonotype originated in a female donor with multiple sclerosis, enrolled in a pregnancy study. The chain couples TRBV6-1 to TRBJ2-5, with TRBD1 matching over 10 bases. The DNA end favors TRBJ2-7, so the J call may be wrong. The CDR3 DNA follows: TGTGCCAGCCTGACCGGGACAGGGGCCCACGAGCAGTACTTC. The encoded protein is CASLTGTGAHEQYF.